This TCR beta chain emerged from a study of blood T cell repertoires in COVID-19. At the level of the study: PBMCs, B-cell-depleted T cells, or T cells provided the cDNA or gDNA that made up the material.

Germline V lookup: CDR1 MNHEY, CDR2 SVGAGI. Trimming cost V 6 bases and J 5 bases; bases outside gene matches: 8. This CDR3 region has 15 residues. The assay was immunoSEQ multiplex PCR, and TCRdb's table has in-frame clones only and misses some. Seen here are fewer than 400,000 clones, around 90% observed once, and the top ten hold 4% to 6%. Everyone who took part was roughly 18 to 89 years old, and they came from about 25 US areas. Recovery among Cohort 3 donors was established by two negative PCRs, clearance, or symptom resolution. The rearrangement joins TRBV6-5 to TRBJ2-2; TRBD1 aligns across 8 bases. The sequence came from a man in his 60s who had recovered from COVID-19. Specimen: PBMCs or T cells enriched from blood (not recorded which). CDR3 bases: TGTGCCAGCAGCCAAGGACAGGGAAGAACCGGGGAGCTGTTTTTT. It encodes CASSQGQGRTGELFF.